The 6 T cell receptor beta chains below come from one sample, sequenced in a study of circulating CD8 cells and anti-PD-1 response in melanoma. Live CD3+CD8+TCRalphabeta+ cells were sorted into four subsets by PD-1 and/or TIGIT. The QIAseq Immune Repertoire TCR panel built the libraries from around 15 ng of total RNA. TCRdb processed the reads anew with MiXCR; each CDR3 protein has one entry. The sample carries around 400 distinct CDR3 sequences, about 7.3% recorded once. Sample: CD8+ T cells from PBMCs, taken at baseline or after one month of anti-PD-1 therapy (not recorded which). Source of these receptors: a human donor with melanoma.

Only one count was recorded for this clonotype. The chain uses TRBV27 and TRBJ2-7; D not resolved. Trimming took 6 bases from V and 6 from J, leaving 12 bases between them. Germline CDR1 reads MNHEY; CDR2 reads SMNVEV (reference sequence). The CDR3 contains 12 residues. The DNA of the CDR3 is TGTGCCAGCAGCTCTACCCCGGGCGAGCAGTACTTC. Protein product: CASSSTPGEQYF.

This clonotype is labeled as large. The chain couples TRBV9 to TRBJ2-2; 10 nucleotides match TRBD2. The CDR3 runs to 16 residues. From germline, CDR1 is SGDLS and CDR2 YYNGEE. V lost 2 bases and J lost 0; bases outside the gene matches: 1. Written as DNA, the CDR3 is TGTGCCAGCAGCGTCGGACTAGCGGCGAACACCGGGGAGCTGTTTTTT. Encoded protein: CASSVGLAANTGELFF.

This clonotype was observed a handful of times. A much larger clonotype is one base distant, so this may be a read error. The conserved phenylalanine or tryptophan normally closing the CDR3 is absent here, so this likely arose from a read error. The chain links TRBV28 to TRBJ2-1, with 8 nucleotides matching TRBD1. Germline values: CDR1 MDHEN, CDR2 SYDVKM. V dropped 6 bases and J dropped 5; count of bases not matched to a gene: 9. This CDR3 is 15 amino acids long. CDR3 bases: TGTGCCAGCAGCTTCCTCCAGGGGGCCAACAATGAGCAGTTCCTC. It specifies CASSFLQGANNEQFL.

By share, this clonotype counts as medium-sized. The chain couples TRBV30 to TRBJ2-3; D perhaps matches TRBD1 (6 bases). The ends were cut back, 5 bases at V and 2 bases at J, with 11 bases in the middle. The V gene's germline CDR1 is GTSNPN and CDR2 SVGIG (reference sequence). The CDR3 length is 13 residues. The CDR3 protein is CAWDRTNTDTQYF. The DNA for the CDR3 is TGTGCCTGGGACAGGACAAACACAGATACGCAGTATTTT. The complete variable domain, with remaining parts taken from reference TRBV30 and TRBJ2-3, reads SQTIHQWPATLVQPVGSPLSLECTVEGTSNPNLYWYRQAAGRGLQLLFYSVGIGQISSEVPQNLSASRPQDRQFILSSKKLLLSDSGFYLCAWDRTNTDTQYFGPGTRLTVL.

Within the sample, this clonotype is large (0.1 to 1%). The chain uses TRBV5-6 and TRBJ2-1, with unresolved D. Germline-derived CDR1 and CDR2 are SGHDT and YYEEEE. Between the trimmed V and J ends, which lost 6 bases and 3 bases, there was a span of 16 bases. This CDR3 has 15 amino acids. CDR3 in DNA: TGTGCCAGCACCACCCAGGAGCGAGACTACAATGAGCAGTTCTTC. Amino acids: CASTTQERDYNEQFF.

This clonotype is termed large (0.1 to 1%). The rearrangement joins TRBV27 to TRBJ1-1; D not resolved. This CDR3 region has 14 residues. V was pared by 5 bases and J by 1 base, with 11 bases between. Germline V gives CDR1 MNHEY, CDR2 SMNVEV (reference sequence). CDR3: CASSPLWENTEAFF. The CDR3 DNA reads TGTGCCAGCAGTCCCCTATGGGAGAACACTGAAGCTTTCTTT.